This is a list of T cell receptor beta chains from one sample in a study of blood T cell repertoires in COVID-19. Sequenced by immunoSEQ multiplex PCR; TCRdb stores in-frame clones only, minus some. Among about 120,000 clones listed, 85% were seen once. Input material: peripheral blood. These receptors originate from an elderly man with acute or convalescent COVID-19. CDR3s include the opening cysteine and the closing phenylalanine or tryptophan. The D gene is left open where the match is weak. A row's size may be missing; if present it is once, few, many or a size class.

j_call clone_size d_call v_call cdr3_nt cdr3_aa
TRBJ1-4 NA NA TRBV7-9 TGTGCCAGCAGCTTCGACGGGGGAGGGGTTGGTGAAAAACTGTTTTTT CASSFDGGGVGEKLFF
TRBJ1-2 NA TRBD1 TRBV7-9 TGTGCCAGCAGCCCCGCCGGGACAGGGGCTACCGGCTACACCTTC CASSPAGTGATGYTF
TRBJ2-3 NA NA TRBV19 TGTGCCAGTAGTGGGAGACTGGGCCCAGCCGATACGCAGTATTTT CASSGRLGPADTQYF
TRBJ2-1 once NA TRBV15 TGTGCCACCGCGCGTCGTAGGAGCTACAATGAGCAGTTCTTC CATARRRSYNEQFF
TRBJ2-7 few NA TRBV3-1/TRBV3-2 TGTGCCAGCAGCCCGAGGGTCGCAGCGGCGAACTACGAGCAGTACTTC CASSPRVAAANYEQYF
TRBJ2-1 NA TRBD2 TRBV2 TGTGCCAGCGGGCTAGCGGCCTCCGGTGAGCAGTTCTTC CASGLAASGEQFF
TRBJ1-2 NA NA TRBV9 TGTGCCAGCAGCGTATTTACGCAGGGGTATGGCTACACCTTC CASSVFTQGYGYTF
TRBJ2-7 NA TRBD1 TRBV19 TGTGCCAGCTCTTTGGACAGGGTCGGCGAGCAGTACTTC CASSLDRVGEQYF
TRBJ2-3 NA NA TRBV18 TGTGCCAGCTCACCAAAAGTAGCGGTCACAGATACGCAGTATTTT CASSPKVAVTDTQYF
TRBJ2-3 NA NA TRBV10-3 TGTGCCATCAGTGAGTCGGTAATAGCGGATAGCACAGATACGCAGTATTTT CAISESVIADSTDTQYF
TRBJ2-7 NA TRBD1 TRBV10-3 TGTGCCATCAGTGGGACAGGGGAGGAGCAGTACTTC CAISGTGEEQYF
TRBJ2-7 NA NA TRBV19 TGTGCCAGTAGTACCCAGGGGGGACTCCCCTACGAGCAGTACTTC CASSTQGGLPYEQYF
TRBJ2-7 NA TRBD2 TRBV24-1 TGTGCCACCAGTGAGGGACTAGCGGGACTTTACGAGCAGTACTTC CATSEGLAGLYEQYF
TRBJ1-2 NA NA TRBV24-1 TGTGCCACCAGTGCTAGGGGAGGCGATGGCTACACCTTC CATSARGGDGYTF
TRBJ2-1 NA TRBD1 TRBV7-9 TGTGCCAGCGAGGGACAGGGGCTAGGGGACAATGAGCAGTTCTTC CASEGQGLGDNEQFF
TRBJ2-7 NA TRBD2 TRBV27 TGTGCCAGCAGCCTTAGCGGGAGGTCCTACGAGCAGTACTTC CASSLSGRSYEQYF